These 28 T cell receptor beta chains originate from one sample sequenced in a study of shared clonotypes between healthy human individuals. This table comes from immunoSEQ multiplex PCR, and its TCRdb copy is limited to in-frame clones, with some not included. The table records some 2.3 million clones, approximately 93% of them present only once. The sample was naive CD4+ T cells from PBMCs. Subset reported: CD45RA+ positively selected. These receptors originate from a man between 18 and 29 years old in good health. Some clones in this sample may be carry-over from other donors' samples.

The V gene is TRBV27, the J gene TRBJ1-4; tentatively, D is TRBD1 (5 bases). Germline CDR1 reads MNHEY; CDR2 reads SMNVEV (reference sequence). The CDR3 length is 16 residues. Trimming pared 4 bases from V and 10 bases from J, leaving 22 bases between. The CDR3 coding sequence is TGTGCCAGCAGTTCCGGGACCGACTACCTGCCCGGAAAACTGTTTTTT. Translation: CASSSGTDYLPGKLFF.

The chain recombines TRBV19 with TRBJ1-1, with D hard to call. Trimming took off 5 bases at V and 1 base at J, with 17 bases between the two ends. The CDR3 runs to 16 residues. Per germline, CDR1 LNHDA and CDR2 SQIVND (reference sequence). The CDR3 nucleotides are TGTGCCAGTAGTTTACGGGCGGACTCGAGGAACACTGAAGCTTTCTTT. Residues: CASSLRADSRNTEAFF.

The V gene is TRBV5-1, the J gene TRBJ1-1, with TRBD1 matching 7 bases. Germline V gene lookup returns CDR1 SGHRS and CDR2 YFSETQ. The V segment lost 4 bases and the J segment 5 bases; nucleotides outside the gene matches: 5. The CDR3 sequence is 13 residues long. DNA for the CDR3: TGCGCCAGCAGCCCCGACAGGGCTACTGAAGCTTTCTTT. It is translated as CASSPDRATEAFF.

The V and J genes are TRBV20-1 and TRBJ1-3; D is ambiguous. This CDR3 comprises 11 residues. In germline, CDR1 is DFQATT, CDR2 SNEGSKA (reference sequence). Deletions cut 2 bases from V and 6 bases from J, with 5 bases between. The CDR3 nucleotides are TGCAGTGCTAGAACCGAAAACACCATATATTTT. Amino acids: CSARTENTIYF.

Here the CDR3 reads CASSLWPGGEEAFF. In nucleotides, the CDR3 is TGTGCCAGCAGTTTATGGCCAGGGGGAGAAGAAGCTTTCTTT. This sequence joins TRBV28 and TRBJ1-1, with 7 positions matching TRBD1. V shed 0 bases, J shed 8 bases, and the junction held 6 bases outside the gene matches. The CDR3 loop spans 14 amino acids. The germline V gene encodes CDR1 MDHEN and CDR2 SYDVKM.

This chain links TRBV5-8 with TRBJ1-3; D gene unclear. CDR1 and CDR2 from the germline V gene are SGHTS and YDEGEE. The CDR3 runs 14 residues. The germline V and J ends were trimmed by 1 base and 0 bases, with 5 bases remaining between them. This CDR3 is CASSLQISGNTIYF. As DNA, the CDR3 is TGTGCCAGCAGCTTGCAGATCTCTGGAAACACCATATATTTT.

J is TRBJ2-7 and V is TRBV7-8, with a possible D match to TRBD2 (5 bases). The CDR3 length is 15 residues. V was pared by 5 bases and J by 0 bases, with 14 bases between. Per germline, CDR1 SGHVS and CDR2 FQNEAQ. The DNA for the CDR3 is TGTGCCAGCAGCGTTTGGGGAGCCGGCTCCTACGAGCAGTACTTC. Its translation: CASSVWGAGSYEQYF.

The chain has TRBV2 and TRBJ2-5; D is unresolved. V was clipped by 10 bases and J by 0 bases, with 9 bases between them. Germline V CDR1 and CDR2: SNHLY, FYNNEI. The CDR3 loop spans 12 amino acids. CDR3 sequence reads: CATKDHQETQYF. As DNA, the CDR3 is TGTGCCACCAAGGATCACCAAGAGACCCAGTACTTC.

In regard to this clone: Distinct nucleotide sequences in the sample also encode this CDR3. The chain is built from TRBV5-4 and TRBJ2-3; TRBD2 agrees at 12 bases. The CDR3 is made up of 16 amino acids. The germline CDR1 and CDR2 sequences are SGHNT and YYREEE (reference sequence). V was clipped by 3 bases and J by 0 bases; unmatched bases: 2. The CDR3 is CASSSGTSGSTDTQYF. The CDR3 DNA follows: TGTGCCAGCAGCTCCGGGACTAGCGGGAGCACAGATACGCAGTATTTT.

The CDR3 loop reads CASSFPLGGGYTF. The DNA of the CDR3 is TGTGCCAGCAGTTTCCCCCTAGGGGGCGGCTACACCTTC. This sequence joins TRBV6-1 and TRBJ1-2, with 7 bases fitting TRBD1. J gave up 8 bases and V 5 bases, and 8 bases lay outside the gene matches. The CDR3 has 13 amino acids. Per the germline V gene, CDR1 is MNHNS and CDR2 is SASEGT.

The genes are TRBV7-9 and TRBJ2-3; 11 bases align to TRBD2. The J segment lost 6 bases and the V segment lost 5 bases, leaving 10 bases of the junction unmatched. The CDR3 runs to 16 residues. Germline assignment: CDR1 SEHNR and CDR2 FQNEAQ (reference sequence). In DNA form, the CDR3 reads TGTGCCAGCAGCACCGGGACTAGCGGAGCGGGGGATACGCAGTATTTT. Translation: CASSTGTSGAGDTQYF.

CDR3 in amino acids: CASSFRGRTVGNEQFF. In DNA, the CDR3 is TGTGCCAGCAGCTTTCGGGGGAGAACCGTGGGGAATGAGCAGTTCTTC. V gene TRBV7-9 combines with J gene TRBJ2-1, with D possibly TRBD2 on 6 matching bases. From germline, CDR1 is SEHNR and CDR2 FQNEAQ (reference sequence). Trimming pared 3 bases from V and 7 bases from J, leaving 19 bases between. This CDR3 is 16 amino acids long.

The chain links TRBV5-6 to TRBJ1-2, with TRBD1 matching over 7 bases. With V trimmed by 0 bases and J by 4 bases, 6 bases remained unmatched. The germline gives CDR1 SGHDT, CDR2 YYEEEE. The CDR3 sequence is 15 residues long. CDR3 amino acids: CASSLVPGTAYGYTF. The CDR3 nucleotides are TGTGCCAGCAGCTTGGTCCCGGGGACAGCCTATGGCTACACCTTC. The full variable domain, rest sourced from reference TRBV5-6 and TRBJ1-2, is DAGVTQSPTHLIKTRGQQVTLRCSPKSGHDTVSWYQQALGQGPQFIFQYYEEEERQRGNFPDRFSGHQFPNYSSELNVNALLLGDSALYLCASSLVPGTAYGYTFGSGTRLTVV.

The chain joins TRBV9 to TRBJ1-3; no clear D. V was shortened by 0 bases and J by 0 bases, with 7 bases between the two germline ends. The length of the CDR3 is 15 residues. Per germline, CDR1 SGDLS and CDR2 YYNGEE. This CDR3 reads CASSVAGDSGNTIYF. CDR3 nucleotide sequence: TGTGCCAGCAGCGTAGCTGGCGACTCTGGAAACACCATATATTTT.

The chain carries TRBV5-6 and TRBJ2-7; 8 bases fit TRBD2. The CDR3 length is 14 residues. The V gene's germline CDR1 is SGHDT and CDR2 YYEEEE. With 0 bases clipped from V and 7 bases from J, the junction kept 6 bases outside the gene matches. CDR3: CASSLGGGRGEQYF. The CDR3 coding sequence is TGTGCCAGCAGCTTGGGCGGGGGGCGTGGAGAGCAGTACTTC.

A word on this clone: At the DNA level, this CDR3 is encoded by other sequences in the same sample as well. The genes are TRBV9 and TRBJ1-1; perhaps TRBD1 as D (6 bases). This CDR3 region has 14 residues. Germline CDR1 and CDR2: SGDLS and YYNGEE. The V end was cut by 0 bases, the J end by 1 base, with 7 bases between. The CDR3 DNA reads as TGTGCCAGCAGCGTAGTGGACAGGAACACTGAAGCTTTCTTT. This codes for CASSVVDRNTEAFF.

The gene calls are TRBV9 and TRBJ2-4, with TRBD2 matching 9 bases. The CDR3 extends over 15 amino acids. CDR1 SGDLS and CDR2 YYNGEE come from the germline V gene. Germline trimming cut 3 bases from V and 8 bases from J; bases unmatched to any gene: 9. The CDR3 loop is CASSATGTSQHIQYF. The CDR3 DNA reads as TGTGCCAGCAGCGCTACCGGGACTAGCCAGCACATTCAGTACTTC.

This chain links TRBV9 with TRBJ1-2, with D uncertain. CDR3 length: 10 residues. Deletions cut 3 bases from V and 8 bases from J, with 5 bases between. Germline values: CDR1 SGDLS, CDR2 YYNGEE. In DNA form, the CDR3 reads TGTGCCAGCAGCGGCCCCGGCTACACCTTC. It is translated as CASSGPGYTF.

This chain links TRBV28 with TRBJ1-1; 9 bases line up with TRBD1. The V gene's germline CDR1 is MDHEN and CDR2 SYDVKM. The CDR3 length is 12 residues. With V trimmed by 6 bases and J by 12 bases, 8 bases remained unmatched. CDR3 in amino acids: CASRSGQGKPFF. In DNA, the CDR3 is TGTGCCAGCAGGTCGGGACAGGGTAAGCCTTTCTTT. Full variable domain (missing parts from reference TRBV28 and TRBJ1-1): DVKVTQSSRYLVKRTGEKVFLECVQDMDHENMFWYRQDPGLGLRLIYFSYDVKMKEKGDIPEGYSVSREKKERFSLILESASTNQTSMYLCASRSGQGKPFFGQGTRLTVV.

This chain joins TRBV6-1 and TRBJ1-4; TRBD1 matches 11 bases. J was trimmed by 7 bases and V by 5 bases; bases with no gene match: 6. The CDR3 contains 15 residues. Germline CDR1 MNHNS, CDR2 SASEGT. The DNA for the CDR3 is TGTGCCAGCAGTCCGCGGGACAGGGGGTCTGAAAAACTGTTTTTT. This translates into CASSPRDRGSEKLFF.

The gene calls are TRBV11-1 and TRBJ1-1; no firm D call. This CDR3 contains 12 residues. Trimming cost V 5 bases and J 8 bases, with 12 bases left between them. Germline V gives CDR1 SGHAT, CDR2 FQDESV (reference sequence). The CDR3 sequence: CASSLTRGEAFF. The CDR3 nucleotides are TGTGCCAGCAGCCTAACCAGAGGGGAAGCTTTCTTT.

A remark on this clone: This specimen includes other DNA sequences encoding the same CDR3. The CDR3 nucleotides read TGCGCCAGCAGCCGGGGTGGAGCAACTAATGAAAAACTGTTTTTT. Its protein is CASSRGGATNEKLFF. V usage is TRBV4-1 and J usage is TRBJ1-4; no reliable D call. Per germline, CDR1 MGHRA and CDR2 YSYEKL. V lost 4 bases and J 0 bases, leaving 9 bases between the germline ends. The CDR3 length is 15 residues.

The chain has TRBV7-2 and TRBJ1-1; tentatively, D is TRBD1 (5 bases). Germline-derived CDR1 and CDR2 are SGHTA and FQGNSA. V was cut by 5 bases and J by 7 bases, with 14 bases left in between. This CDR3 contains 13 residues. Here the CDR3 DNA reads TGTGCCAGCAGCCAAGCCAGGGAGGGTGAAGCTTTCTTT. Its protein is CASSQAREGEAFF.

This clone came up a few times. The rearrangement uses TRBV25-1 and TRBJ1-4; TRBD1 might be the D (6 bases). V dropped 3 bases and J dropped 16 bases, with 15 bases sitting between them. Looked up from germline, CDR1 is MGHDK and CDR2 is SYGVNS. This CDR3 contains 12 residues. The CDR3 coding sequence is TGTGCCAGCAGTGATCGGACAGCCGTTCAGTTTTTT. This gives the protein CASSDRTAVQFF.

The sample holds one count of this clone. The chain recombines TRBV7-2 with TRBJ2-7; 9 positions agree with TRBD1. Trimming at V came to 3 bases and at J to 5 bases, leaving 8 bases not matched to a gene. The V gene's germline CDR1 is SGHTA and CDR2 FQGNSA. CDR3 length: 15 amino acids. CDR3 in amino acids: CASSLGQGANHEQYF. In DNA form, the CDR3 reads TGTGCCAGCAGCTTGGGACAGGGTGCAAACCACGAGCAGTACTTC.

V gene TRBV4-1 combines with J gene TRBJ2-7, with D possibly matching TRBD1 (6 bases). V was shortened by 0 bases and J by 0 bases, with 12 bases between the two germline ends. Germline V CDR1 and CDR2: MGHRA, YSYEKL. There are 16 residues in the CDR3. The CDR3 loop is CASSQEKTGASYEQYF. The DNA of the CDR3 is TGCGCCAGCAGCCAAGAAAAGACAGGAGCCTCCTACGAGCAGTACTTC.

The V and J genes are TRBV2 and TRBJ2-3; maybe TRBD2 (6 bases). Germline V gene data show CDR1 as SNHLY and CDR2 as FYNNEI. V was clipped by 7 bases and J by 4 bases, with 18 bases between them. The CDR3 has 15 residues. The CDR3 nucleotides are TGTGCCAGCAACCGGGACTCCCAAATCCCAGATACGCAGTATTTT. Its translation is CASNRDSQIPDTQYF.

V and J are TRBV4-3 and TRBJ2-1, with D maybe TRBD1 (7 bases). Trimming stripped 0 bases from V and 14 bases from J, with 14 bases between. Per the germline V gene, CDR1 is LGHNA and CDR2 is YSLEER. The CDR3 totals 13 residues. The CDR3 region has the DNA TGCGCCAGCAGCCAAGATCGGAGGGGGCGCGAGTTCTTC. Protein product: CASSQDRRGREFF.